This TCR beta chain was obtained from a study of T cells in Graves' hyperthyroidism and ophthalmopathy. Study at large: Peripheral blood collection took place at initial diagnosis, before any treatment.

Study-wide results and caveats: Patients with ophthalmopathy were separated from those with stable hyperthyroidism by a 13 V-J model. Peripheral blood also featured most of the thyroid clonotypes expanded above 0.001.

Not enrolled were patients with uncontrolled infection, other autoimmune disease, pregnancy or lactation. TCR beta CDR3 sequences were amplified from RNA transcripts. Using the HTBI primer set, a first-round RT-PCR was run on the TCR CDR3. TCRdb reanalysed the multiplex PCR reads using MiXCR and keeps one entry per CDR3 protein. The data contain fewer than 400,000 distinct CDR3 sequences, approximately 15% of them seen just once; the ten biggest clones take up about a quarter. This clonotype came up many times. The antigen remains unidentified. Germline lookup yields CDR1 LNHNV and CDR2 YYDKDF (reference sequence). Germline trimming cut 4 bases from V and 1 base from J; bases unmatched to any gene: 13. There are 18 residues in the CDR3.

The sequence came from a woman aged 18 to 35 with Graves' hyperthyroidism that later progressed to Graves' ophthalmopathy. Sequenced input: blood. The chain carries TRBV15 and TRBJ1-2, with 9 positions matching TRBD1. The CDR3 region has the DNA TGTGCCACCAGCAATTCCTTCCGGGACAGGGCCATTAACTATGGCTACACCTTC. It codes for CATSNSFRDRAINYGYTF.